The next 7 T cell receptor beta chains were all read from a single sample in a study of vaccination and CD4 T cells after COVID-19. Noted treatment: roughly 11-day PBMC culture with coronavirus spike peptide pools or control peptides (ViraFEST assay). For these receptors, no antigen is known. The assay that was used to sequence DNA from cultured CD4+ T cells was the Oncomine TCR Beta short-read assay. From the PCR reads, TCRdb called clonotypes with MiXCR, one entry per CDR3 protein. The sample consists of just under 20,000 distinct CDR3 sequences, 40% of them appearing once. Source: CD4+ T cells from blood, cultured in vitro, taken after SARS-CoV-2 vaccination. The receptors originated from a human donor who had recovered from COVID-19.

This rearrangement joins TRBV6-1 to TRBJ1-2, with 12 bases identical to TRBD1. This CDR3 spans 14 amino acids. Per germline, CDR1 MNHNS and CDR2 SASEGT. The J segment lost 6 bases and the V segment lost 6 bases, leaving 5 bases of the junction unmatched. The CDR3 spells CASSLGQGADGYTF. CDR3 nucleotides: TGTGCCAGCAGCCTGGGACAGGGGGCGGATGGCTACACCTTC.

The rearrangement uses TRBV20-1 and TRBJ1-1; 9 bases fit TRBD1. The CDR3 has 13 amino acids. Germline V gene lookup returns CDR1 DFQATT and CDR2 SNEGSKA (reference sequence). J gave up 6 bases and V 5 bases, and 7 bases lay outside the gene matches. CDR3 loop: CSAYRGPVSEAFF. As DNA, the CDR3 is TGCAGTGCTTACAGGGGGCCGGTATCTGAAGCTTTCTTT.

The V call is TRBV7-8, the J call TRBJ2-3; D gene uncertain. Germline CDR1 reads SGHVS; CDR2 reads FQNEAQ. The length of the CDR3 is 9 residues. V lost 3 bases and J lost 15, with 7 bases in between. The CDR3, as DNA: TGTGCCAGCAGCTTCCCTCTCTATTTT. Protein sequence: CASSFPLYF.

V gene TRBV24-1 combines with J gene TRBJ2-1; 16 bases align to TRBD2. The CDR3 has 18 amino acids. Germline loops: CDR1 KGHDR, CDR2 SFDVKD. The ends lost 4 bases at V and 3 bases at J; junction bases unmatched: 5. The DNA of the CDR3 is TGTGCCACCAGTGAATCGGGACTAGCGGGAGGGCGCTACAATGAGCAGTTCTTC. It encodes CATSESGLAGGRYNEQFF.

CDR3 loop: CASRSGSSNEQYF. CDR3 DNA: TGTGCCAGCAGGTCGGGTAGTTCCAACGAGCAGTACTTC. The chain joins TRBV2 to TRBJ2-7, with D unresolved. Trimming shortened V by 6 bases and J by 5 bases, and 14 bases separated the two germline ends. CDR1 and CDR2 from the germline V gene are SNHLY and FYNNEI. This CDR3 has 13 residues. Combining the CDR3 with reference TRBV2 and TRBJ2-7 gives the whole variable domain EPEVTQTPSHQVTQMGQEVILRCVPISNHLYFYWYRQILGQKVEFLVSFYNNEISEKSEIFDDQFSVERPDGSNFTLKIRSTKLEDSAMYFCASRSGSSNEQYFGPGTRLTVT.

V is TRBV29-1 and J is TRBJ2-1; TRBD1 might be the D (5 bases). V dropped 0 bases and J dropped 10 bases, with 13 bases sitting between them. The CDR3 is 13 amino acids. CDR1 and CDR2 from the germline V gene are SQVTM and ANQGSEA. CDR3 nucleotides: TGCAGCGTTGAAGATCGCCCTAGGGGCGAGCAGTTCTTC. Its protein is CSVEDRPRGEQFF.

The chain uses TRBV7-2 and TRBJ2-3, with TRBD2 matching over 8 bases. V lost 7 bases and J lost 3; bases outside the gene matches: 6. From germline, CDR1 is SGHTA and CDR2 FQGNSA. The CDR3 has 14 residues. As DNA, the CDR3 is TGTGCCAGCACCCCGGGACTAGGTACAGATACGCAGTATTTT. It codes for CASTPGLGTDTQYF.